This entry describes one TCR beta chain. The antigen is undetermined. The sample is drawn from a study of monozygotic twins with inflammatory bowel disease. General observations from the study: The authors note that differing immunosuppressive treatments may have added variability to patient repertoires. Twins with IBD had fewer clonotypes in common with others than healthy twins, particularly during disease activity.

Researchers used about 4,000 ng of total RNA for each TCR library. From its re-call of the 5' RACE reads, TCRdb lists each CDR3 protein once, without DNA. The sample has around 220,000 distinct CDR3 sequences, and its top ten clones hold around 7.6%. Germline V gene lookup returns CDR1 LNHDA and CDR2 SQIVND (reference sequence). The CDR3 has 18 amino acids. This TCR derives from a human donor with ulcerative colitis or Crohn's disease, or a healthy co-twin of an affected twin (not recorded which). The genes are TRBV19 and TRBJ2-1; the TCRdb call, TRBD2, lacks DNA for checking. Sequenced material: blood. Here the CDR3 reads CASSTRLAGSLTYNEQFF. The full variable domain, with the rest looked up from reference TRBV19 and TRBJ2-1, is DGGITQSPKYLFRKEGQNVTLSCEQNLNHDAMYWYRQDPGQGLRLIYYSQIVNDFQKGDIAEGYSVSREKKESFPLTVTSAQKNPTAFYLCASSTRLAGSLTYNEQFFGPGTRLTVL.